This record covers a single T cell receptor (beta chain). Its antigen is unidentified. This entry belongs to a study of siplizumab effects on memory and regulatory T cells. This CDR3 has 17 residues. Germline CDR1 SGHRS, CDR2 YFSETQ. V was clipped by 4 bases and J by 5 bases; unmatched bases: 9. Study results and limitations: Tregs that proliferated in siplizumab cultures did not have their suppressive function confirmed. Siplizumab, the agent tested, significantly reduced alloreactive sequences traceable to unstimulated CD4+ memory cells. Solely a minor proportion of alloreactive clones could be assigned to unstimulated subsets.

Some clones are missing from TCRdb's copy, which holds only in-frame ones; the method was immunoSEQ multiplex PCR. The sample lists 100,000 or so clones, 91% occurring once. This sequence originates from a human donor in good health. The chain employs TRBV5-1 and TRBJ2-5; 15 bases are shared with TRBD2. The sample was CD4+ T cells sorted from blood. The CDR3 reads CASSTGLAGGHGETQYF. CDR3 bases: TGCGCCAGCAGCACCGGACTAGCGGGGGGGCACGGGGAGACCCAGTACTTC.